This TCR beta chain comes out of a study of response to subunit inactivated influenza vaccine. Study results and limitations: Authors suggested few new T cells are recruited by each seasonal influenza vaccination.

This clonotype was seen repeatedly, ten times or more. The antigen remains unidentified. Using its own MiXCR run on the RT-PCR reads, TCRdb lists one record per CDR3 protein. The table shows hundreds of thousands of distinct CDR3 sequences, with about a sixth occurring only once. Germline V gene data show CDR1 as MNHNS and CDR2 as SASEGT. J gave up 9 bases and V 6 bases, and 13 bases lay outside the gene matches. The CDR3 has 16 amino acids. The TCR was taken from a man aged 50-60 years who received an inactivated influenza vaccine. The chain combines TRBV6-1 with TRBJ2-1; 11 bases match TRBD2. The sample was PBMCs from blood, taken 11 to 12 days after vaccination. CDR3 region: CASSRQLAGVKGEQFF. The CDR3 bases are TGTGCCAGCAGCCGGCAACTAGCGGGAGTGAAGGGTGAGCAGTTCTTC.